Below, 25 T cell receptor beta chains from the same sample are listed, as sequenced in a study of Tregs in tolerant kidney transplant recipients. The nonmyeloablative bone marrow transplants came from related graft donors, with transient mixed chimerism. TCRdb keeps only in-frame clones here, not all; method: immunoSEQ multiplex PCR. The sample has roughly 70,000 clones, approximately 89% seen once. Sequenced here: CD4+ T cells from blood (PBMCs), sampled 6 months after the transplant. These TCRs come from a human patient who received a combined kidney and bone marrow transplant. Some T cells may be supplied by the graft donor.

The chain carries TRBV5-1 and TRBJ1-3, with 8 bases aligning to TRBD1. V gave up 4 bases and J gave up 5 bases; unmatched junction bases: 11. The CDR3 has 16 residues. The germline gives CDR1 SGHRS, CDR2 YFSETQ. The CDR3, as DNA: TGCGCCAGCAGCCCCAATGGACAGGGCTCAAGAAACACCATATATTTT. Its protein product is CASSPNGQGSRNTIYF.

The chain uses TRBV7-9 and TRBJ2-3; D perhaps matches TRBD2 (5 bases). The CDR3 covers 14 residues. Germline V CDR1 and CDR2: SEHNR, FQNEAQ (reference sequence). V was trimmed by 1 base and J by 7 bases, leaving 12 bases between them. For the CDR3, the DNA is TGTGCCAGCAGCTTAGAGAGTCCTAGCTATACGCAGTATTTT. Protein: CASSLESPSYTQYF.

This clone showed up just a few times. V gene TRBV19 combines with J gene TRBJ1-2; TRBD1 aligns across 8 bases. The CDR3 sequence is 13 residues long. The V segment lost 5 bases and the J segment 8 bases; nucleotides outside the gene matches: 7. The germline gives CDR1 LNHDA, CDR2 SQIVND (reference sequence). The CDR3: CASSVGQGGGYTF. As DNA, the CDR3 is TGTGCCAGTAGTGTCGGACAGGGAGGAGGCTACACCTTC.

The rearrangement uses TRBV5-1 and TRBJ2-7; 8 bases line up with TRBD1. This CDR3 is 13 amino acids long. V was clipped by 3 bases and J by 6 bases; unmatched bases: 5. Germline lookup yields CDR1 SGHRS and CDR2 YFSETQ. In nucleotides, the CDR3 is TGCGCCAGCAGCTACGGGGACAGGCTCGAGCAGTACTTC. Its translation: CASSYGDRLEQYF.

DNA for the CDR3: TGCGCCAGCAGCAAAGCCGGACAGGGAAGATTGGGCTACACCTTC. Its translation: CASSKAGQGRLGYTF. The chain carries TRBV5-1 and TRBJ1-2, with 8 bases aligning to TRBD1. In germline, CDR1 is SGHRS, CDR2 YFSETQ. The J segment lost 8 bases and the V segment lost 4 bases, leaving 13 bases of the junction unmatched. The CDR3 extends over 15 amino acids.

The chain recombines TRBV28 with TRBJ1-2; D not resolved. Trimming shortened V by 11 bases and J by 6 bases, and 13 bases separated the two germline ends. Germline V gene data show CDR1 as MDHEN and CDR2 as SYDVKM. CDR3 size: 11 residues. CDR3 amino acids: CACRVFDGYTF. In DNA form, the CDR3 reads TGTGCCTGTCGGGTGTTCGATGGCTACACCTTC.

V usage is TRBV9 and J usage is TRBJ1-1, with unresolved D. V gave up 2 bases and J gave up 5 bases, with 16 bases separating them. This CDR3 has 15 amino acids. Germline assignment: CDR1 SGDLS and CDR2 YYNGEE. The CDR3 is CASSVFKNAGTEAFF. CDR3 nucleotides: TGTGCCAGCAGCGTGTTCAAAAACGCAGGTACTGAAGCTTTCTTT.

This chain links TRBV7-2 with TRBJ2-1; 9 bases line up with TRBD2. The CDR3 is 15 amino acids. Germline V CDR1 and CDR2: SGHTA, FQGNSA. The V gene end was trimmed by 3 bases and the J gene end by 9 bases; junction bases not matched to a gene: 9. CDR3 nucleotide sequence: TGTGCCAGCAGCTTGGCGGGAGGGCCTCGAAGTGAGCAGTTCTTC. Amino acid sequence: CASSLAGGPRSEQFF. The full variable domain, its missing parts supplied by reference TRBV7-2 and TRBJ2-1, is GAGVSQSPSNKVTEKGKDVELRCDPISGHTALYWYRQSLGQGLEFLIYFQGNSAPDKSGLPSDRFSAERTGGSVSTLTIQRTQQEDSAVYLCASSLAGGPRSEQFFGPGTRLTVL.

CDR3 in amino acids: CATSILRGPEQYF. The CDR3 nucleotides read TGTGCCACCAGCATACTCAGGGGGCCCGAGCAGTACTTC. The rearrangement uses TRBV15 and TRBJ2-7; 8 bases align to TRBD1. The CDR3 consists of 13 residues. V shed 4 bases and J 6 bases; nucleotides not matched to a gene: 5. Per the germline V gene, CDR1 is LNHNV and CDR2 is YYDKDF (reference sequence).

This clone came up once. The V and J genes are TRBV6-5 and TRBJ2-3; TRBD2 aligns across 10 bases. V shed 7 bases and J 5 bases; nucleotides not matched to a gene: 6. This CDR3 region has 14 residues. Per the germline V gene, CDR1 is MNHEY and CDR2 is SVGAGI. In DNA form, the CDR3 reads TGTGCCAGCAAGGGACTAGCGTCCGGAGATACGCAGTATTTT. Amino acid sequence: CASKGLASGDTQYF.

The chain uses TRBV28 and TRBJ1-2; TRBD1 might be the D (5 bases). CDR1 is MDHEN and CDR2 is SYDVKM in the germline V gene. Trimming cost V 6 bases and J 6 bases, with 17 bases left between them. This CDR3 spans 14 amino acids. The DNA for the CDR3 is TGTGCCAGCAGCCCTCCCCGAGACAGAAATGGCTACACCTTC. Amino acid sequence: CASSPPRDRNGYTF.

The genes are TRBV7-8 and TRBJ1-2; D remains unclear. The CDR3 has 13 amino acids. Germline CDR1 reads SGHVS; CDR2 reads FQNEAQ. V lost 2 bases, J lost 4 bases, and 8 bases lay in between. CDR3 sequence reads: CASSLSSLYGYTF. The CDR3 DNA reads TGTGCCAGCAGCTTAAGCTCTCTCTATGGCTACACCTTC.

In this sample, this clone turned up once. The V and J genes are TRBV30 and TRBJ2-7; a weak D match, TRBD2 (6 bases). V gave up 2 bases and J gave up 3 bases, with 20 bases separating them. The germline V gene encodes CDR1 GTSNPN and CDR2 SVGIG (reference sequence). The CDR3 has 16 amino acids. CDR3 protein: CAWSSIRDFIRYEQYF. The CDR3 DNA reads as TGTGCCTGGAGTTCCATCCGGGACTTCATACGCTACGAGCAGTACTTC.

The rearrangement links TRBV19 to TRBJ2-2, with TRBD2 as a possible D gene (6 bases). The CDR3 is 15 residues long. The ends were cut back, 7 bases at V and 2 bases at J, with 14 bases in the middle. CDR1 is LNHDA and CDR2 is SQIVND in the germline V gene (reference sequence). CDR3 nucleotide sequence: TGTGCCAGTACGGAACGGGGACTCAACACCGGGGAGCTGTTTTTT. Protein product: CASTERGLNTGELFF.

The V gene is TRBV5-1, the J gene TRBJ2-6; D might be TRBD2 (5 bases). This CDR3 is built from 17 residues. In germline, CDR1 is SGHRS, CDR2 YFSETQ. V lost 0 bases and J 2 bases, leaving 12 bases between the germline ends. The CDR3 DNA is TGCGCCAGCAGCTTGGACGGCCCGAGGGCTGGGGCCAACGTCCTGACTTTC. Protein sequence: CASSLDGPRAGANVLTF.

The chain employs TRBV5-4 and TRBJ2-5; no clear D gene. CDR1 is SGHNT and CDR2 is YYREEE in the germline V gene (reference sequence). The CDR3 totals 13 residues. Trimming took off 4 bases at V and 5 bases at J, with 12 bases between the two ends. This chain's CDR3 is CASSPRSWETQYF. In DNA, the CDR3 is TGTGCCAGCAGCCCGCGGTCATGGGAGACCCAGTACTTC.

This clone was seen once. The chain couples TRBV18 to TRBJ1-5; D is undetermined. Trimming removed 2 bases at V and 1 base at J, with 15 bases between. The CDR3 has 17 residues. Per germline, CDR1 KGHSH and CDR2 LQKENI. The CDR3 protein is CASSPMGPSGSNQPQHF. The DNA of the CDR3 is TGTGCCAGCTCACCAATGGGCCCCTCTGGGAGCAATCAGCCCCAGCATTTT.

The V and J genes are TRBV7-3 and TRBJ2-7; 8 positions agree with TRBD1. The CDR3 contains 15 residues. V lost 5 bases and J lost 0; bases outside the gene matches: 6. Per the germline V gene, CDR1 is SGHTA and CDR2 is FQGTGA. The CDR3 DNA reads as TGTGCCAGCAGCCAGGGGGCGGGATACTCCTACGAGCAGTACTTC. Residues: CASSQGAGYSYEQYF.

CDR3 DNA: TGCGCCAGCAGCTCGGGACAGCGGTACACCTTC. Translated, it gives CASSSGQRYTF. V is TRBV5-1 and J is TRBJ1-2; TRBD1 matches 7 bases. V gave up 3 bases and J gave up 11 bases; unmatched junction bases: 4. Germline assignment: CDR1 SGHRS and CDR2 YFSETQ. CDR3 length: 11 amino acids.

The gene calls are TRBV6-5 and TRBJ1-2, with D possibly TRBD1 on 5 matching bases. The V end lost 2 bases, the J end lost 4 bases, and 11 bases lay between the germline ends. The CDR3 spans 14 residues. The germline gives CDR1 MNHEY, CDR2 SVGAGI. This CDR3 reads CASSYGHPGYGYTF. The CDR3 DNA reads as TGTGCCAGCAGTTACGGACATCCCGGCTATGGCTACACCTTC.

In its sample, this clone was seen a few times. The J gene is TRBJ2-7, the V gene TRBV19; D possibly corresponds to TRBD2 (7 bases). This CDR3 comprises 13 residues. CDR1 is LNHDA, CDR2 SQIVND, per germline (reference sequence). The V end was cut by 5 bases, the J end by 6 bases, with 14 bases between. For the CDR3, the DNA is TGTGCCAGTAGTCCCCGGGGAGGGGGCGAGCAGTACTTC. This codes for CASSPRGGGEQYF.

This rearrangement joins TRBV12-5 to TRBJ2-1; TRBD2 matches at 9 bases. The CDR3 is 17 residues long. The V and J ends lost 4 bases and 8 bases, in that order; junction bases with no gene match: 15. Germline assignment: CDR1 LGHNT and CDR2 FRNRAP. CDR3 in DNA: TGTGCTAGTGGTTGGGGTGGTAGCGGGGGAGTCGTGTATGAGCAGTTCTTC. Encoded protein: CASGWGGSGGVVYEQFF.

The CDR3 protein is CASSWPGRNQPQHF. The CDR3 DNA reads as TGTGCCAGCAGCTGGCCAGGGCGCAATCAGCCCCAGCATTTT. The V call is TRBV7-2, the J call TRBJ1-5; tentatively, D is TRBD1 (5 bases). CDR1 is SGHTA and CDR2 is FQGNSA in the germline V gene. This CDR3 contains 14 residues. Between the trimmed V and J ends, which lost 4 bases and 2 bases, there was a span of 9 bases.

This chain links TRBV5-4 with TRBJ2-3, with 9 bases that match TRBD2. In germline, CDR1 is SGHNT, CDR2 YYREEE (reference sequence). Trimming took 1 base from V and 5 from J; bases not matched to a gene: 8. This CDR3 spans 16 amino acids. This CDR3 is CASSLRAGGHRDTQYF. The CDR3 DNA reads as TGTGCCAGCAGCTTGAGGGCGGGGGGGCATCGAGATACGCAGTATTTT.

This chain joins TRBV7-2 and TRBJ1-5; D remains ambiguous. This CDR3 comprises 14 residues. Deletions cut 1 base from V and 6 bases from J, with 10 bases between. Germline CDR1 and CDR2: SGHTA and FQGNSA. CDR3: CASSLVGRSQPQHF. The CDR3, as DNA: TGTGCCAGCAGCTTAGTTGGAAGGAGTCAGCCCCAGCATTTT.